Each of the 24 T cell receptor beta chains below was sequenced from the same sample in a study of T cell responses to AZD1222 COVID-19 vaccine. This table comes from immunoSEQ multiplex PCR, and its TCRdb copy is limited to in-frame clones, with some not included. The data show around 140,000 clones, about nine tenths seen once. The material sequenced was peripheral blood, taken 28 days after the second AZD1222 dose. The source of these receptors is an adult who received the AZD1222 COVID-19 vaccine.

Only one count was recorded for this clone. The rearrangement joins TRBV27 to TRBJ2-1, with D perhaps matching TRBD2 (6 bases). Trimming cost V 5 bases and J 5 bases, with 16 bases left between them. The germline V gene has CDR1 MNHEY and CDR2 SMNVEV (reference sequence). The CDR3 consists of 15 residues. The CDR3 DNA reads as TGTGCCAGCAGTCCTCCGGGGTGGAGGGACAATGAGCAGTTCTTC. Translated, it gives CASSPPGWRDNEQFF.

V gene TRBV5-1 combines with J gene TRBJ1-4; 8 nucleotides line up with TRBD1. J lost 7 bases, V lost 0 bases, and 8 bases had no gene match. CDR1 and CDR2 (germline): SGHRS, YFSETQ. CDR3 length: 16 amino acids. CDR3 coding DNA: TGCGCCAGCAGCTTGGGGGGCAGGGGGCAGAGTGAAAAACTGTTTTTT. It codes for CASSLGGRGQSEKLFF.

The CDR3 sequence is CASSPTGLLYEQYF. The CDR3 DNA is TGTGCCAGCAGCCCGACTGGACTACTCTACGAGCAGTACTTC. The V call is TRBV3-1 (or the pseudogene TRBV3-2), the J call TRBJ2-7, with a possible D match to TRBD2 (6 bases). The length of the CDR3 is 14 residues. Trimming pared 4 bases from V and 3 bases from J, leaving 13 bases between. Germline CDR1 reads LGHDT; CDR2 reads YNNKEL (reference sequence).

The V and J genes are TRBV7-2 and TRBJ2-2; 9 bases map to TRBD1. CDR3 length equals 17 residues. The V segment lost 6 bases and the J segment 5 bases; nucleotides outside the gene matches: 13. The germline gives CDR1 SGHTA, CDR2 FQGNSA. The CDR3 nucleotides read TGTGCCAGCAGTCCCGGGACAGGGTCTATAAGGACCGGGGAGCTGTTTTTT. Translated: CASSPGTGSIRTGELFF.

The chain combines TRBV2 with TRBJ2-1; 9 positions match TRBD1. The V segment lost 0 bases and the J segment 13 bases; nucleotides outside the gene matches: 4. CDR3 length equals 13 residues. Germline CDR1 is SNHLY and CDR2 is FYNNEI. The CDR3 region is CASSEAGQGSQFF. CDR3 sequence (DNA): TGTGCCAGCAGTGAAGCGGGACAGGGATCTCAGTTCTTC.

The gene calls are TRBV5-4 and TRBJ2-3, with TRBD1 identical over 8 bases. CDR3 length equals 15 residues. Germline V CDR1 and CDR2: SGHNT, YYREEE (reference sequence). Trimming removed 3 bases from V and 1 base from J; junction bases left unmatched: 4. The CDR3 region is CASSSQGAGTDTQYF. The CDR3 region has the DNA TGTGCCAGCAGCTCCCAGGGGGCAGGCACAGATACGCAGTATTTT.

The chain joins TRBV29-1 to TRBJ2-1; 8 bases map to TRBD1. This CDR3 has 14 amino acids. Germline V gene lookup returns CDR1 SQVTM and CDR2 ANQGSEA. V trimming: 5 bases; J trimming: 6 bases; junction bases outside the gene matches: 9. The CDR3 reads CSVTSGQGFNEQFF. In DNA form, the CDR3 reads TGCAGCGTTACCTCCGGACAGGGTTTCAATGAGCAGTTCTTC.

V gene TRBV6-5 combines with J gene TRBJ2-1; 7 bases match TRBD2. There are 13 residues in the CDR3. Germline V gene lookup returns CDR1 MNHEY and CDR2 SVGAGI. The trim removed 2 bases at V and 8 bases at J, leaving 3 bases unmatched. CDR3 nucleotides: TGTGCCAGCAGTTACGCAGGGAGGGATGAGCAGTTCTTC. This translates into CASSYAGRDEQFF.

This clone was counted a single time. The V call is TRBV11-2, the J call TRBJ2-7; no clear D gene. With 1 base removed from V and 2 bases from J, the gap between germline ends came to 12 bases. Germline CDR1 reads SGHAT; CDR2 reads FQNNGV. The CDR3 is 15 residues long. This CDR3 reads CASSLAPRPAYEQYF. CDR3 bases: TGTGCCAGCAGCTTAGCCCCGCGACCGGCCTACGAGCAGTACTTC.

This clone occurred a few times. The rearrangement links TRBV6-5 to TRBJ1-6, with a weak D call TRBD1 (6 bases). This CDR3 region has 15 residues. The germline V and J ends were trimmed by 6 bases and 4 bases, with 13 bases remaining between them. In germline, CDR1 is MNHEY, CDR2 SVGAGI. This CDR3 is CASRDTQGYNSPLHF. The DNA for the CDR3 is TGTGCCAGCAGGGATACTCAGGGGTATAATTCACCCCTCCACTTT.

The V gene is TRBV6-2 or TRBV6-3, the J gene TRBJ2-3; 9 bases are shared with TRBD2. The J segment lost 2 bases and the V segment lost 2 bases, leaving 5 bases of the junction unmatched. Germline CDR1 is MNHEY and CDR2 is SVGEGT. The CDR3 extends over 16 amino acids. The CDR3 DNA sequence: TGTGCCAGCAGTTACCCAGCGGGGGGTTCCACAGATACGCAGTATTTT. It is translated as CASSYPAGGSTDTQYF.

V and J are TRBV5-5 and TRBJ1-1; TRBD1 matches at 7 bases. V shed 0 bases and J 3 bases; nucleotides not matched to a gene: 11. CDR1 and CDR2 (germline): SGHKS, YYEKEE (reference sequence). The CDR3 is 17 amino acids. The CDR3: CASSLVDRFQRDTEAFF. CDR3 in DNA: TGTGCCAGCAGCTTGGTGGACAGGTTTCAAAGGGACACTGAAGCTTTCTTT.

The rearrangement joins TRBV9 to TRBJ2-1; D is uncertain. Trimming removed 0 bases at V and 7 bases at J, with 11 bases between. The V gene's germline CDR1 is SGDLS and CDR2 YYNGEE. The CDR3 totals 14 residues. Here the CDR3 reads CASSVATQGNEQFF. CDR3 nucleotide sequence: TGTGCCAGCAGCGTAGCTACACAAGGGAATGAGCAGTTCTTC.

The chain links TRBV27 to TRBJ1-4, with D unclear. The V end was cut by 8 bases, the J end by 0 bases, with 10 bases between. The CDR3 totals 14 residues. CDR1 and CDR2 (germline): MNHEY, SMNVEV (reference sequence). The CDR3 sequence: CASRQTTTNEKLFF. In DNA form, the CDR3 reads TGTGCCAGCCGGCAGACTACAACTAATGAAAAACTGTTTTTT.

On this clone: Other DNA sequences from this sample encode an identical CDR3 as well. This chain uses TRBV6-5 with TRBJ1-1; D remains ambiguous. Germline V gene lookup returns CDR1 MNHEY and CDR2 SVGAGI. This CDR3 spans 14 amino acids. Trimming stripped 0 bases from V and 1 base from J, with 6 bases between. For the CDR3, the DNA is TGTGCCAGCAGTTACTCGCGGGGGAACACTGAAGCTTTCTTT. It translates to CASSYSRGNTEAFF.

The chain joins TRBV30 to TRBJ2-2; D is uncertain. The CDR3 spans 13 residues. The germline V gene encodes CDR1 GTSNPN and CDR2 SVGIG (reference sequence). Trimming took 2 bases from V and 0 from J, leaving 4 bases between them. This CDR3 reads CAWSYTNTGELFF. CDR3 DNA sequence: TGTGCCTGGAGTTATACGAACACCGGGGAGCTGTTTTTT.

This clone has just one count. This chain uses TRBV11-2 with TRBJ2-3, with D perhaps matching TRBD2 (5 bases). Germline CDR1 SGHAT, CDR2 FQNNGV. The V end lost 2 bases, the J end lost 2 bases, and 14 bases lay between the germline ends. The CDR3 loop spans 16 amino acids. CDR3 loop: CASSLKRQRYTDTQYF. The CDR3 DNA reads TGTGCCAGCAGCTTAAAGCGTCAGCGGTACACAGATACGCAGTATTTT. The entire variable domain, with the rest obtained from reference TRBV11-2 and TRBJ2-3, is as follows: EAGVAQSPRYKIIEKRQSVAFWCNPISGHATLYWYQQILGQGPKLLIQFQNNGVVDDSQLPKDRFSAERLKGVDSTLKIQPAKLEDSAVYLCASSLKRQRYTDTQYFGPGTRLTVL.

This clone was seen only once. The CDR3 sequence is CASSAHSGKGETQYF. The DNA of the CDR3 is TGTGCCAGCAGTGCCCATAGCGGGAAAGGAGAGACCCAGTACTTC. The genes are TRBV25-1 and TRBJ2-5; TRBD2 matches at 8 bases. Trimming cost V 4 bases and J 4 bases; bases outside gene matches: 8. The V gene's germline CDR1 is MGHDK and CDR2 SYGVNS. The CDR3 runs to 15 residues. The complete variable domain, with remaining parts taken from reference TRBV25-1 and TRBJ2-5, reads EADIYQTPRYLVIGTGKKITLECSQTMGHDKMYWYQQDPGMELHLIHYSYGVNSTEKGDLSSESTVSRIRTEHFPLTLESARPSHTSQYLCASSAHSGKGETQYFGPGTRLLVL.

The chain employs TRBV7-3 and TRBJ2-1; 8 nucleotides line up with TRBD2. The trim removed 3 bases at V and 6 bases at J, leaving 4 bases unmatched. Germline lookup yields CDR1 SGHTA and CDR2 FQGTGA. CDR3 length: 14 residues. The CDR3 DNA is TGTGCCAGCAGCTTGAGCGGGGGAACCAATGAGCAGTTCTTC. It specifies CASSLSGGTNEQFF. The full variable domain, in which reference TRBV7-3 and TRBJ2-1 provide the parts outside the CDR3, is GAGVSQTPSNKVTEKGKYVELRCDPISGHTALYWYRQSLGQGPEFLIYFQGTGAADDSGLPNDRFFAVRPEGSVSTLKIQRTERGDSAVYLCASSLSGGTNEQFFGPGTRLTVL.

The rearrangement links TRBV5-5 to TRBJ2-7; unclear D gene. Trimming stripped 4 bases from V and 3 bases from J, with 8 bases between. CDR1 and CDR2 from the germline V gene are SGHKS and YYEKEE (reference sequence). This CDR3 is 12 amino acids long. This CDR3 reads CASSPTGYEQYV. DNA of the CDR3: TGTGCCAGCAGCCCCACCGGCTACGAGCAGTACGTC.

This sequence joins TRBV28 and TRBJ1-2; D remains unclear. CDR1 MDHEN and CDR2 SYDVKM come from the germline V gene. The CDR3 covers 14 residues. V lost 7 bases and J 4 bases, leaving 16 bases between the germline ends. CDR3 sequence reads: CASKGGSQPYGYTF. CDR3 DNA: TGTGCCAGCAAGGGAGGGTCCCAACCCTATGGCTACACCTTC.

This chain links TRBV18 with TRBJ2-7; D unclear. Germline V gene lookup returns CDR1 KGHSH and CDR2 LQKENI. V lost 5 bases, J lost 3 bases, and 11 bases lay in between. The CDR3 spans 13 residues. This CDR3 reads CASSVRLDYEQYV. CDR3 in DNA: TGTGCCAGCTCAGTCCGCCTCGACTACGAGCAGTACGTC.

V usage is TRBV7-2 and J usage is TRBJ1-2; no clear D. The length of the CDR3 is 14 residues. Germline lookup yields CDR1 SGHTA and CDR2 FQGNSA. The germline V and J ends were trimmed by 4 bases and 1 base, with 10 bases remaining between them. CDR3 region: CASSSGFGNYGYTF. For the CDR3, the DNA is TGTGCCAGCAGCTCCGGCTTCGGTAACTATGGCTACACCTTC.

The chain has TRBV7-3 and TRBJ2-1; 8 bases map to TRBD2. Germline CDR1 and CDR2: SGHTA and FQGTGA. With V trimmed by 5 bases and J by 9 bases, 15 bases remained unmatched. The CDR3 runs 16 residues. The CDR3 here is CASSPQVTSGVGEQFF. In DNA form, the CDR3 reads TGTGCCAGCAGCCCTCAGGTCACTAGCGGAGTGGGTGAGCAGTTCTTC.